This T cell receptor (beta chain) emerged from a study of cytotoxic CD8 clonotypes in ibrutinib-treated CLL. Study as a whole: A mean of around 270,000 productive templates and over 85,000 productive rearrangements was obtained per sample. Study outcomes and limitations: Public clonotypes (which were uncommon) either contracted or remained stable on treatment.

This CDR3 is 14 amino acids long. Germline values: CDR1 SGHTA, CDR2 FQGNSA. Trimming shortened V by 1 base and J by 5 bases, and 11 bases separated the two germline ends. Of note for this clone: The antigen is unknown.

Sequencing used immunoSEQ multiplex PCR; TCRdb keeps in-frame clones, though not all of them. The sample holds 250,000 to 350,000 clones, 60% to 80% seen once. Extraction of around 1.9 micrograms of genomic DNA from cryopreserved PBMCs supplied material for TCR beta libraries. This chain links TRBV7-2 with TRBJ1-1; perhaps TRBD1 as D (5 bases). The receptor was isolated from a human donor with chronic lymphocytic leukemia. The sample in question was PBMCs, obtained at disease progression, from a patient treated with ibrutinib. As DNA, the CDR3 is TGTGCCAGCAGCTTAGGAGGGGCGAGAACTGAAGCTTTCTTT. Protein: CASSLGGARTEAFF. The full variable domain, rest sourced from reference TRBV7-2 and TRBJ1-1, is GAGVSQSPSNKVTEKGKDVELRCDPISGHTALYWYRQSLGQGLEFLIYFQGNSAPDKSGLPSDRFSAERTGGSVSTLTIQRTQQEDSAVYLCASSLGGARTEAFFGQGTRLTVV.